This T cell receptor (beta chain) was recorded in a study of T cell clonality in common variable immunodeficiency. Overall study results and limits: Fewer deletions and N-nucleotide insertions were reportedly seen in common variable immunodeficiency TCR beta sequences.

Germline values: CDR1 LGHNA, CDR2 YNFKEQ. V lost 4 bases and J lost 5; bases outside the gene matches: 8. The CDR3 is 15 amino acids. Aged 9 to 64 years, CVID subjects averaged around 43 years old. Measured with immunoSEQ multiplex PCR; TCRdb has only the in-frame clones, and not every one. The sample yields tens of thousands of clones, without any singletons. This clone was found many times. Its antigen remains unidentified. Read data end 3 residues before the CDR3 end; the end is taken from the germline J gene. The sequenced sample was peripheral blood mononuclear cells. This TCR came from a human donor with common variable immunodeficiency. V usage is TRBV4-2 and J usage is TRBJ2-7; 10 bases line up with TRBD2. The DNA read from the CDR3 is TGTGCCAGCAGCCCCTTAGCGGGGGGCCGGGACGAG. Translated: CASSPLAGGRDE. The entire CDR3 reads CASSPLAGGRDEQYF.